Listed here are 20 T cell receptor beta chains from one sample, sequenced in a study of T cells in localized non-small cell lung cancer. Sequencing was performed with immunoSEQ multiplex PCR; in TCRdb, only in-frame clones are kept and a portion is missing. The top ten hold over 4% of the sample, which has roughly 30,000 clones, about 80% seen once. Material: peripheral blood mononuclear cells, obtained before any cancer treatment. The receptor set was obtained from a man aged 40 to 75 with stage III lung adenocarcinoma.

The V and J genes are TRBV7-9 and TRBJ2-5; D call uncertain. Trimming removed 5 bases from V and 3 bases from J, with 16 bases in between. Germline V CDR1 and CDR2: SEHNR, FQNEAQ (reference sequence). CDR3 size: 15 residues. The CDR3 loop reads CASSAGGREEETQYF. The CDR3 region has the DNA TGTGCCAGCAGCGCCGGTGGACGCGAAGAAGAGACCCAGTACTTC.

A word on this clone: Relative to the germline gene, one junction end is altered; a read error may explain this. V and J are TRBV20-1 and TRBJ1-2; D is perhaps TRBD1 (5 bases). CDR1 is DFQATT and CDR2 is SNEGSKA in the germline V gene (reference sequence). The CDR3 runs to 11 residues. CDR3 in amino acids: CSLTANYGYTF. The CDR3 DNA follows: TGTTCGCTGACAGCTAACTATGGCTACACCTTC.

The chain recombines TRBV7-9 with TRBJ2-1; unclear D gene. The CDR3 is 13 residues long. The V and J ends lost 3 bases and 4 bases respectively, with 7 bases between them. The germline V gene has CDR1 SEHNR and CDR2 FQNEAQ (reference sequence). The CDR3 loop is CASSLMDYNEQFF. The CDR3 DNA follows: TGTGCCAGCAGCTTGATGGATTACAATGAGCAGTTCTTC.

The chain employs TRBV5-1 and TRBJ2-4; TRBD2 is a possible D gene (6 bases). CDR3 length equals 15 residues. Germline lookup yields CDR1 SGHRS and CDR2 YFSETQ. Deletions cut 3 bases from V and 5 bases from J, with 15 bases between. Here the CDR3 reads CASSSLGLGENIQYF. The CDR3 DNA is TGCGCCAGCAGCTCTTTGGGACTGGGGGAAAACATTCAGTACTTC.

The chain uses TRBV6-5 and TRBJ2-7; D may correspond to TRBD1 or TRBD2 (5 bases each). The CDR3 covers 13 residues. The V end was cut by 5 bases, the J end by 6 bases, with 14 bases between. Looked up from germline, CDR1 is MNHEY and CDR2 is SVGAGI. CDR3 sequence: CASSRTTGREQYF. CDR3 nucleotide sequence: TGTGCCAGCAGTCGGACAACGGGGCGCGAGCAGTACTTC.

The chain couples TRBV2 to TRBJ2-1; TRBD1 agrees at 11 bases. Germline trimming cut 6 bases from V and 4 bases from J; bases unmatched to any gene: 5. Germline V gene lookup returns CDR1 SNHLY and CDR2 FYNNEI. There are 15 residues in the CDR3. CDR3 sequence reads: CASSRDRGGYNEQFF. Written as DNA, the CDR3 is TGTGCCAGCAGCCGGGACAGGGGGGGGTACAATGAGCAGTTCTTC.

The CDR3 DNA reads as TGTGCCAGCAGCTTAGTGAGTCAGATGAATTCACCCCTCCACTTT. It translates to CASSLVSQMNSPLHF. The genes are TRBV7-9 and TRBJ1-6; no clear D. This CDR3 contains 15 residues. The V end was cut by 1 base, the J end by 7 bases, with 11 bases between. From germline, CDR1 is SEHNR and CDR2 FQNEAQ (reference sequence).

This chain uses TRBV29-1 with TRBJ1-2; TRBD1 agrees at 7 bases. This CDR3 has 10 amino acids. The germline CDR1 and CDR2 sequences are SQVTM and ANQGSEA. In DNA form, the CDR3 reads TGCAGTACAGGGGACTATGGCTACACCTTC. Translation gives CSTGDYGYTF.

This clone is labeled large (0.1 to 1%). The chain recombines TRBV7-9 with TRBJ2-5; D is ambiguous. Looked up from germline, CDR1 is SEHNR and CDR2 is FQNEAQ (reference sequence). The CDR3 extends over 14 amino acids. Between the trimmed V and J ends, which lost 5 bases and 8 bases, there was a span of 18 bases. This CDR3 reads CASSAETELETQYF. CDR3 nucleotide sequence: TGTGCCAGCAGCGCTGAAACTGAGCTTGAAACCCAGTACTTC. Based on the CDR3 plus reference TRBV7-9 and TRBJ2-5, the full variable domain is DTGVSQNPRHKITKRGQNVTFRCDPISEHNRLYWYRQTLGQGPEFLTYFQNEAQLEKSRLLSDRFSAERPKGSFSTLEIQRTEQGDSAMYLCASSAETELETQYFGPGTRLLVL.

This sequence joins TRBV5-1 and TRBJ2-3; 7 bases fit TRBD1. The germline gives CDR1 SGHRS, CDR2 YFSETQ. J gave up 0 bases and V 5 bases, and 6 bases lay outside the gene matches. The CDR3 length is 15 residues. In DNA, the CDR3 is TGCGCCAGCAGGCCCGGGACAGCTAGCACAGATACGCAGTATTTT. Translated, it gives CASRPGTASTDTQYF.

The rearrangement joins TRBV5-1 to TRBJ1-3; 8 nucleotides line up with TRBD1. Germline loops: CDR1 SGHRS, CDR2 YFSETQ. CDR3 length: 14 residues. V was pared by 4 bases and J by 4 bases, with 4 bases of the junction left unmatched. CDR3 DNA: TGCGCCAGCAGCCTAGGACAGGGAGGAAACACCATATATTTT. It translates to CASSLGQGGNTIYF.

The V call is TRBV19, the J call TRBJ2-5, with D unclear. This CDR3 is built from 12 residues. Germline V gives CDR1 LNHDA, CDR2 SQIVND (reference sequence). The V end lost 5 bases, the J end lost 1 base, and 5 bases lay between the germline ends. The CDR3 DNA reads as TGTGCCAGTAGTTCACTCCAAGAGACCCAGTACTTC. Translated, it gives CASSSLQETQYF.

The chain joins TRBV11-2 to TRBJ2-7; a possible D gene is TRBD2 (6 bases). The CDR3 has 13 residues. Germline CDR1 reads SGHAT; CDR2 reads FQNNGV. Trimming removed 1 base from V and 6 bases from J, with 10 bases in between. Here the CDR3 reads CASSLVEGSEQYV. The DNA for the CDR3 is TGTGCCAGCAGCTTAGTGGAGGGAAGCGAGCAGTACGTC.

This chain uses TRBV5-1 with TRBJ2-1; 12 nucleotides line up with TRBD1. The trim removed 4 bases at V and 7 bases at J, leaving 9 bases unmatched. In germline, CDR1 is SGHRS, CDR2 YFSETQ. CDR3 size: 16 residues. DNA of the CDR3: TGCGCCAGCAGCCCCCCCGGGACAGGGGGCCAAAATGAGCAGTTCTTC. Translating it yields CASSPPGTGGQNEQFF.

This chain links TRBV2 with TRBJ2-7; D unclear. Germline V gene data show CDR1 as SNHLY and CDR2 as FYNNEI. This CDR3 region has 12 residues. The germline V and J ends were trimmed by 7 bases and 3 bases, with 10 bases remaining between them. The CDR3 region is CASNLQSYEQYV. In DNA, the CDR3 is TGTGCCAGCAACCTACAGAGCTACGAGCAGTACGTC.

J is TRBJ2-1 and V is TRBV14; D gene unclear. This CDR3 is built from 16 residues. Trimming left V 1 base short and J 8 bases short, with 18 bases between. Germline V CDR1 and CDR2: SGHDN, FVKESK. CDR3 region: CASSQAIGGDWHEQFF. As DNA, the CDR3 is TGTGCCAGCAGCCAAGCCATCGGCGGCGACTGGCATGAGCAGTTCTTC.

This chain joins TRBV9 and TRBJ2-7; D is ambiguous. Per the germline V gene, CDR1 is SGDLS and CDR2 is YYNGEE. V lost 3 bases and J lost 4, with 14 bases in between. This CDR3 comprises 14 residues. CDR3 protein: CASSAGSDMYEQYF. The CDR3 region has the DNA TGTGCCAGCAGCGCCGGTAGTGATATGTACGAGCAGTACTTC.

J is TRBJ1-2 and V is TRBV11-2; TRBD1 matches at 7 bases. Unmatched junction bases numbered 3, after V lost 3 bases and J lost 8 bases. The CDR3 consists of 12 residues. Germline-derived CDR1 and CDR2 are SGHAT and FQNNGV. The CDR3 loop is CASSLDRFGYTF. In nucleotides, the CDR3 is TGTGCCAGCAGCTTGGACAGGTTCGGCTACACCTTC.

The V and J genes are TRBV21-1 and TRBJ2-2; the table names TRBD1, a call not compared with the DNA. TRBV21-1 is a pseudogene locus. The length of the CDR3 is 17 residues. This CDR3 is CASSKIGATGVTGELFF. The CDR3 nucleotides are TGTGCCAGCAGCAAAATCGGAGCGACAGGGGTCACCGGGGAGCTGTTTTTT.

The J gene is TRBJ1-1, the V gene TRBV18; D not certain. CDR1 and CDR2 (germline): KGHSH, LQKENI. Trimming pared 6 bases from V and 8 bases from J, leaving 13 bases between. The CDR3 length is 12 residues. DNA for the CDR3: TGTGCCAGCTCTCTGCAGGAGGGAGAAGCTTTCTTT. This sequence encodes CASSLQEGEAFF.